The rows below give T cell receptor beta chains drawn from one sample of a study of cytomegalovirus exposure and HLA in healthy donors. Libraries were prepared by immunoSEQ multiplex PCR; TCRdb keeps only in-frame clonotypes and omits some of them. The sample shows about 160,000 clones, over 80% of them seen only once. The sequenced material came from PBMCs. The receptor set was obtained from a man in his thirties or forties in good health and CMV-seropositive. Each CDR3 is given with its conserved first and last residue. D genes are given only for firm matches. A clone size is listed for some rows: how often the clone was seen (once, few, many), or a class if it is expanded.

clone size: NA
D gene: TRBD2
V gene: TRBV4-3
J gene: TRBJ2-1
CDR3 DNA: TGCGCCAGCAGCTTCACGAGCGGGGGAGAGCAGTTCTTC
CDR3 protein: CASSFTSGGEQFF

clone size: NA
D gene: TRBD1
V gene: TRBV6-5
J gene: TRBJ1-5
CDR3 DNA: TGTGCCAGCAGCTGGACAGGGGTCAATCAGCCCCAGCATTTT
CDR3 protein: CASSWTGVNQPQHF

clone size: once
D gene: NA
V gene: TRBV7-9
J gene: TRBJ1-1
CDR3 DNA: TGTGCCAGCAGCTTAGGTGTGACAGTAAAGAACACTGAAGCTTTCTTT
CDR3 protein: CASSLGVTVKNTEAFF

clone size: NA
D gene: TRBD1
V gene: TRBV6-1
J gene: TRBJ2-7
CDR3 DNA: TGTGCCAGCAGTGAGTGGACAGGGCGCGAGCAGTACTTC
CDR3 protein: CASSEWTGREQYF

clone size: NA
D gene: NA
V gene: TRBV6-1
J gene: TRBJ2-7
CDR3 DNA: TGTGCCAGCAGTGAAGGAGGGTTTGAGACCTACGAGCAGTACTTC
CDR3 protein: CASSEGGFETYEQYF

clone size: NA
D gene: TRBD1
V gene: TRBV7-6
J gene: TRBJ2-7
CDR3 DNA: TGTGCCAGCAGCCATATAGGACAGGGGCCCACCTACGAGCAGTACTTC
CDR3 protein: CASSHIGQGPTYEQYF

clone size: once
D gene: NA
V gene: TRBV27
J gene: TRBJ2-3
CDR3 DNA: TGTGCCAGCAGTTCCGCGGGGGCGGCAGATACGCAGTATTTT
CDR3 protein: CASSSAGAADTQYF

clone size: few
D gene: NA
V gene: TRBV6-6
J gene: TRBJ2-7
CDR3 DNA: TGTGCCAGCGAAGGGGATTACGAGCAGTACTTC
CDR3 protein: CASEGDYEQYF

clone size: NA
D gene: NA
V gene: TRBV27
J gene: TRBJ1-1
CDR3 DNA: TGTGCCAGCAGTTTATCGATCGGGGAGGTGAACACTGAAGCTTTCTTT
CDR3 protein: CASSLSIGEVNTEAFF

clone size: NA
D gene: NA
V gene: TRBV27
J gene: TRBJ2-5
CDR3 DNA: TGTGCCAGCAGTCGGGGGGCCGGGGAGACCCAGTACTTC
CDR3 protein: CASSRGAGETQYF